The clone carrying this T cell receptor beta chain was observed once. This sample was taken from a study of technical replicates of blood from a handful of donors. This table comes from immunoSEQ multiplex PCR, and its TCRdb copy is limited to in-frame clones, with some not included. The table includes about 70,000 clones, 85% to 95% detected once. The ends lost 7 bases at V and 8 bases at J; junction bases unmatched: 13. Per germline, CDR1 MNHEY and CDR2 SVGAGI. The CDR3 sequence is 14 residues long. The sample comprised T cells isolated from PBMCs. The chain is built from TRBV6-5 and TRBJ1-2; 7 positions match TRBD1. The sequence was collected from a human donor in good health. In DNA, the CDR3 is TGTGCCAGCACCTCTCCTCGACAGGGAGAAGGCTACACCTTC. Its protein is CASTSPRQGEGYTF.